These 20 T cell receptor beta chains were all obtained from the same sample, sequenced in a study of CD8 T cells in Susac syndrome. With random hexamers, reverse transcription was performed on about 0.45 to 1 ug of RNA. TCRdb processed the immunoSEQ multiplex PCR reads anew with MiXCR; each CDR3 protein has one entry. The sample lists 210,000 or so distinct CDR3 sequences, 85% to 95% occurring once. Input material: CD4+ T cells from PBMCs. Source of these receptors: a human donor with Susac syndrome.

This rearrangement joins TRBV3-1 to TRBJ1-2; D unclear. Germline V lookup: CDR1 LGHDT, CDR2 YNNKEL (reference sequence). V was clipped by 2 bases and J by 8 bases, with 9 bases between them. The CDR3 loop spans 12 amino acids. The CDR3 sequence: CASSQRYNGYTF. The DNA of the CDR3 is TGTGCCAGCAGCCAAAGGTATAACGGCTACACCTTC.

The chain couples TRBV7-9 to TRBJ1-1; D uncertain. From germline, CDR1 is SEHNR and CDR2 FQNEAQ (reference sequence). V was shortened by 11 bases and J by 0 bases, with 13 bases between the two germline ends. The CDR3 loop spans 13 amino acids. The DNA for the CDR3 is TGTGCCGGCTCAGGAACGGTGAACACTGAAGCTTTCTTT. Translated: CAGSGTVNTEAFF.

This clonotype was detected once. The chain carries TRBV20-1 and TRBJ1-5; no definite D call. The CDR3 loop spans 13 amino acids. The V end was cut by 0 bases, the J end by 7 bases, with 10 bases between. Per germline, CDR1 DFQATT and CDR2 SNEGSKA (reference sequence). CDR3 region: CSAREAGAQPQHF. The DNA of the CDR3 is TGCAGTGCTAGAGAGGCGGGTGCGCAGCCCCAGCATTTT.

The CDR3: CSARRNQGLYEQYF. The CDR3 bases are TGCAGTGCTAGACGTAACCAAGGCCTCTACGAGCAGTACTTC. This chain joins TRBV20-1 and TRBJ2-7; no reliable D call. V was pared by 2 bases and J by 3 bases, with 14 bases between. Per the germline V gene, CDR1 is DFQATT and CDR2 is SNEGSKA (reference sequence). The CDR3 runs 14 residues.

CDR3 protein: CASSANTGEETQYF. The CDR3 DNA is TGCGCCAGCTCGGCTAACACAGGGGAAGAGACCCAGTACTTC. The gene calls are TRBV5-1 and TRBJ2-5; 7 bases align to TRBD1. The CDR3 totals 14 residues. V shed 7 bases, J shed 3 bases, and the junction held 9 bases outside the gene matches. In germline, CDR1 is SGHRS, CDR2 YFSETQ.

This chain uses TRBV20-1 with TRBJ2-1, with D unresolved. Trimming cost V 7 bases and J 5 bases, with 12 bases left between them. This CDR3 has 12 residues. CDR1 is DFQATT, CDR2 SNEGSKA, per germline (reference sequence). The CDR3 nucleotides read TGCAGTGTAGAGGCGACCCACAATGAGCAGTTCTTC. Amino acids: CSVEATHNEQFF.

The gene calls are TRBV4-3 and TRBJ2-1, with TRBD2 identical over 11 bases. The CDR3 runs 20 residues. Looked up from germline, CDR1 is LGHNA and CDR2 is YSLEER. J was trimmed by 5 bases and V by 0 bases; bases with no gene match: 15. The CDR3 sequence is CASSQDLGVGLAGGHNEQFF. The CDR3 bases are TGCGCCAGCAGCCAAGATCTCGGCGTCGGCCTAGCGGGGGGCCACAATGAGCAGTTCTTC.

The chain couples TRBV5-6 to TRBJ2-6; TRBD1 aligns across 11 bases. Germline V CDR1 and CDR2: SGHDT, YYEEEE. The ends lost 4 bases at V and 3 bases at J; junction bases unmatched: 3. The CDR3 is made up of 16 amino acids. CDR3 amino acids: CASSPGTGGGANVLTF. In DNA, the CDR3 is TGTGCCAGCAGCCCCGGGACAGGGGGTGGGGCCAACGTCCTGACTTTC.

This chain connects TRBV6-5 to TRBJ2-7, with 8 bases fitting TRBD1. Germline V gene data show CDR1 as MNHEY and CDR2 as SVGAGI. V shed 6 bases and J 2 bases; nucleotides not matched to a gene: 9. The CDR3 contains 15 residues. The CDR3 bases are TGTGCCAGCAGCCTGCAGGGGGCCCTCCCCTACGAGCAGTACTTC. Translation gives CASSLQGALPYEQYF.

The V and J genes are TRBV6-5 and TRBJ2-3; D unclear. The CDR3 is 14 residues long. Germline V gene sequence: CDR1 MNHEY, CDR2 SVGAGI. The germline V and J ends were trimmed by 0 bases and 2 bases, with 6 bases remaining between them. The CDR3 DNA follows: TGTGCCAGCAGTTACTCAGGGAACACAGATACGCAGTATTTT. Translating it yields CASSYSGNTDTQYF.

The rearrangement links TRBV12-5 to TRBJ1-6; TRBD1 agrees at 8 bases. The V gene's germline CDR1 is LGHNT and CDR2 FRNRAP. This CDR3 region has 14 residues. Trimming took 7 bases from V and 7 from J; bases not matched to a gene: 6. The CDR3 protein is CASALQGGNSPLHF. Written as DNA, the CDR3 is TGTGCTAGTGCCCTACAGGGGGGGAATTCACCCCTCCACTTT. Looking up the rest from reference TRBV12-5 and TRBJ1-6 gives the full variable domain: DARVTQTPRHKVTEMGQEVTMRCQPILGHNTVFWYRQTMMQGLELLAYFRNRAPLDDSGMPKDRFSAEMPDATLATLKIQPSEPRDSAVYFCASALQGGNSPLHFGNGTRLTVT.

The J gene is TRBJ1-2, the V gene TRBV12-3 or TRBV12-4; D gene uncertain. This CDR3 comprises 13 residues. Trimming shortened V by 3 bases and J by 7 bases, and 12 bases separated the two germline ends. This chain's CDR3 is CASSFGRLSGYTF. The CDR3 region has the DNA TGTGCCAGCAGTTTTGGAAGACTGTCTGGCTACACCTTC.

This chain uses TRBV2 with TRBJ2-1, with 12 nucleotides matching TRBD2. Germline V lookup: CDR1 SNHLY, CDR2 FYNNEI. CDR3 length: 17 residues. The V segment lost 6 bases and the J segment 0 bases; nucleotides outside the gene matches: 6. In DNA form, the CDR3 reads TGTGCCAGCAGGACTAGCGGGGGCCCAAGCTCCTACAATGAGCAGTTCTTC. It specifies CASRTSGGPSSYNEQFF.

The rearrangement links TRBV24-1 to TRBJ2-1, with 10 nucleotides matching TRBD1. The CDR3 has 15 amino acids. V shed 4 bases and J 11 bases; nucleotides not matched to a gene: 10. Germline loops: CDR1 KGHDR, CDR2 SFDVKD. The CDR3 sequence: CATSESGQGGTQQFF. As DNA, the CDR3 is TGTGCCACCAGTGAATCCGGACAGGGGGGGACCCAGCAGTTCTTC.

The genes are TRBV30 and TRBJ1-2, with no clear D. There are 11 residues in the CDR3. Trimming removed 6 bases at V and 1 base at J, with 6 bases between. The V gene's germline CDR1 is GTSNPN and CDR2 SVGIG (reference sequence). Written as DNA, the CDR3 is TGTGCCTGTGGAGTTAACTATGGCTACACCTTC. Translating gives CACGVNYGYTF.

The chain is built from TRBV18 and TRBJ1-6; D gene ambiguous. The CDR3 runs 13 residues. V was shortened by 3 bases and J by 8 bases, with 8 bases between the two germline ends. Per the germline V gene, CDR1 is KGHSH and CDR2 is LQKENI. CDR3 loop: CASSPPGDSPLHF. CDR3 nucleotide sequence: TGTGCCAGCTCACCTCCCGGGGATTCACCCCTCCACTTT. Looking up the rest from reference TRBV18 and TRBJ1-6 gives the full variable domain: NAGVMQNPRHLVRRRGQEARLRCSPMKGHSHVYWYRQLPEEGLKFMVYLQKENIIDESGMPKERFSAEFPKEGPSILRIQQVVRGDSAAYFCASSPPGDSPLHFGNGTRLTVT.

The V gene is TRBV27, the J gene TRBJ1-2; D possibly corresponds to TRBD1 (5 bases). Germline V CDR1 and CDR2: MNHEY, SMNVEV (reference sequence). Trimming pared 6 bases from V and 4 bases from J, leaving 18 bases between. The CDR3 has 15 amino acids. CDR3 in amino acids: CASSGWRRDAYGYTF. DNA for the CDR3: TGTGCCAGCAGCGGTTGGCGCCGGGACGCCTATGGCTACACCTTC.

The chain has TRBV7-2 and TRBJ2-3; D possibly matches TRBD1 or TRBD2 (5 bases each). Germline assignment: CDR1 SGHTA and CDR2 FQGNSA. This CDR3 spans 15 amino acids. Trimming took 4 bases from V and 6 from J, leaving 17 bases between them. CDR3: CASSSETGLRDTQYF. CDR3 in DNA: TGTGCCAGCAGCTCAGAAACGGGGCTGAGGGATACGCAGTATTTT.

The rearrangement uses TRBV5-1 and TRBJ2-2, with 8 bases lining up with TRBD1. The V gene end was trimmed by 3 bases and the J gene end by 4 bases; junction bases not matched to a gene: 5. Per germline, CDR1 SGHRS and CDR2 YFSETQ. CDR3 length equals 15 residues. The CDR3 here is CASSSDRESTGELFF. CDR3 sequence (DNA): TGCGCCAGCAGCTCGGACAGGGAGAGCACCGGGGAGCTGTTTTTT.

The V call is TRBV9, the J call TRBJ2-1, with 9 bases identical to TRBD1. V lost 5 bases and J lost 7; bases outside the gene matches: 10. The CDR3 has 15 residues. Germline CDR1 SGDLS, CDR2 YYNGEE. As DNA, the CDR3 is TGTGCCAGCAGAGACGACAGGGGGATCAAGAATGAGCAGTTCTTC. It yields the protein CASRDDRGIKNEQFF.